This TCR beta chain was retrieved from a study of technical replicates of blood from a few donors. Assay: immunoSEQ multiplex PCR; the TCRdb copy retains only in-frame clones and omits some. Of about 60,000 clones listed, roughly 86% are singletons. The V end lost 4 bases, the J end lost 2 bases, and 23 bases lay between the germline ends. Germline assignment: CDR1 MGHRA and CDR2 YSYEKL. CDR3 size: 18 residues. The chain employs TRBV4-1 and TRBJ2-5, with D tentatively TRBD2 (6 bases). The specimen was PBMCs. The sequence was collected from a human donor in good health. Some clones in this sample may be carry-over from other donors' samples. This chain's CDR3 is CASSRGISARPPQETQYF. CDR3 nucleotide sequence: TGCGCCAGCAGCCGCGGGATCTCCGCCCGCCCGCCGCAAGAGACCCAGTACTTC.